This entry lists 18 T cell receptor beta chains sequenced from one sample in a study of TIL therapy for anti-PD-1-resistant metastatic lung cancer. The libraries were made with immunoSEQ v3. This table comes from immunoSEQ multiplex PCR, and its TCRdb copy is limited to in-frame clones, with some not included. This table has more than 90,000 clones, about three fifths appearing once. Time point specified: pre-treatment sample, taken before nivolumab and TIL therapy. Tumor tissue came from excised metastases, mostly pleural nodules or supraclavicular lymph nodes. The sample consisted of tumor tissue, taken at baseline. Source of these receptors: a person aged 25 to 80 with non-small cell lung cancer.

The J gene is TRBJ2-5, the V gene TRBV28; D possibly corresponds to TRBD2 (6 bases). The germline CDR1 and CDR2 sequences are MDHEN and SYDVKM. The ends were cut back, 10 bases at V and 3 bases at J, with 9 bases in the middle. The CDR3 length is 11 residues. CDR3 loop: CAIQREETQYF. DNA of the CDR3: TGTGCCATACAGCGGGAAGAGACCCAGTACTTC. Together with reference TRBV28 and TRBJ2-5, the CDR3 gives the full variable domain: DVKVTQSSRYLVKRTGEKVFLECVQDMDHENMFWYRQDPGLGLRLIYFSYDVKMKEKGDIPEGYSVSREKKERFSLILESASTNQTSMYLCAIQREETQYFGPGTRLLVL.

CDR3 in amino acids: CASSRGAGVYSNQPQHF. As DNA, the CDR3 is TGTGCCAGCAGCCGAGGGGCAGGGGTTTATAGCAATCAGCCCCAGCATTTT. This rearrangement joins TRBV28 to TRBJ1-5, with D possibly TRBD1 on 6 matching bases. V dropped 6 bases and J dropped 0 bases, with 18 bases sitting between them. The CDR3 consists of 17 residues. Germline lookup yields CDR1 MDHEN and CDR2 SYDVKM.

This chain connects TRBV10-3 to TRBJ1-3; D gene uncertain. CDR1 is ENHRY, CDR2 SYGVKD, per germline. The ends were cut back, 8 bases at V and 4 bases at J, with 12 bases in the middle. CDR3 length: 13 amino acids. CDR3 protein: CAIGSPEGNTIYF. In DNA form, the CDR3 reads TGTGCCATCGGCTCGCCGGAGGGAAACACCATATATTTT.

The chain is built from TRBV7-8 and TRBJ2-7; 10 bases are shared with TRBD2. The CDR3 consists of 15 residues. Per the germline V gene, CDR1 is SGHVS and CDR2 is FQNEAQ. V lost 2 bases and J lost 3; bases outside the gene matches: 4. CDR3 sequence reads: CASSLLAGAGYEQYF. CDR3 coding DNA: TGTGCCAGCAGCTTACTAGCGGGAGCAGGCTACGAGCAGTACTTC.

This chain uses TRBV28 with TRBJ1-1; D is perhaps TRBD1 (6 bases). CDR3 length equals 16 residues. The germline V gene has CDR1 MDHEN and CDR2 SYDVKM. The V gene lost 2 bases and the J gene lost 4 bases, with 17 bases spanning the gap. The CDR3 coding sequence is TGTGCCAGCAGTTTAATTCTGGGGGGCGGGGGCACTGAAGCTTTCTTT. Amino acid sequence: CASSLILGGGGTEAFF.

The chain carries TRBV5-1 and TRBJ2-7, with 10 positions matching TRBD2. The CDR3 runs to 14 residues. Unmatched junction bases numbered 0, after V lost 0 bases and J lost 3 bases. The germline gives CDR1 SGHRS, CDR2 YFSETQ. The CDR3 loop reads CASSLASGGYEQYF. CDR3 coding DNA: TGCGCCAGCAGCTTGGCTAGCGGGGGCTACGAGCAGTACTTC.

This rearrangement joins TRBV6-6 to TRBJ2-2; a possible D gene is TRBD1 (5 bases). CDR1 and CDR2 from the germline V gene are MNHNY and SVGAGI (reference sequence). The CDR3 has 16 residues. V was pared by 0 bases and J by 2 bases, with 10 bases between. This CDR3 reads CASSYSRQGNTGELFF. DNA of the CDR3: TGTGCCAGCAGTTACTCGAGGCAGGGAAACACCGGGGAGCTGTTTTTT.

This clone was observed a handful of times. The chain couples TRBV2 to TRBJ1-5, with D maybe TRBD1 (6 bases). The CDR3 is 14 amino acids. Trimming left V 6 bases short and J 5 bases short, with 14 bases between. The germline V gene encodes CDR1 SNHLY and CDR2 FYNNEI. CDR3 sequence: CASRQGGVDQPQHF. The CDR3 nucleotides are TGTGCCAGCAGACAGGGAGGGGTAGATCAGCCCCAGCATTTT. The full variable domain, its missing parts supplied by reference TRBV2 and TRBJ1-5, is EPEVTQTPSHQVTQMGQEVILRCVPISNHLYFYWYRQILGQKVEFLVSFYNNEISEKSEIFDDQFSVERPDGSNFTLKIRSTKLEDSAMYFCASRQGGVDQPQHFGDGTRLSIL.

To note about this clone: A read error is possible here, since a much larger clone lies one base away. The chain recombines TRBV7-9 with TRBJ1-6; 8 bases agree with TRBD1. With 3 bases clipped from V and 10 bases from J, the junction kept 5 bases outside the gene matches. The CDR3 consists of 14 residues. In germline, CDR1 is SEHNR, CDR2 FQNEAQ (reference sequence). Here the CDR3 reads CASSFGQGKSPLHF. The CDR3, as DNA: TGTGCCAGCAGCTTCGGACAGGGAAAGTCACCCCTCCACTTT.

V usage is TRBV4-2 and J usage is TRBJ2-7, with D unresolved. The germline gives CDR1 LGHNA, CDR2 YNFKEQ. The CDR3 length is 14 residues. V was trimmed by 6 bases and J by 6 bases, leaving 18 bases between them. CDR3 residues: CASSPISFPFEQYF. The CDR3 nucleotides are TGTGCCAGCAGTCCGATCTCCTTCCCATTCGAGCAGTACTTC.

The genes are TRBV7-2 and TRBJ1-1; 7 bases fit TRBD1. The CDR3 totals 18 residues. The V gene end was trimmed by 1 base and the J gene end by 0 bases; junction bases not matched to a gene: 11. Per the germline V gene, CDR1 is SGHTA and CDR2 is FQGNSA. CDR3 protein: CASSLVGGQGDMNTEAFF. The CDR3 DNA sequence: TGTGCCAGCAGCTTAGTAGGCGGGCAGGGGGACATGAACACTGAAGCTTTCTTT.

This CDR3 is CASEKSEGYYGYTF. CDR3 sequence (DNA): TGTGCCAGCGAAAAGAGTGAGGGGTACTATGGCTACACCTTC. V usage is TRBV7-2 and J usage is TRBJ1-2; the D gene is possibly TRBD1 (5 bases). Trimming removed 8 bases at V and 3 bases at J, with 16 bases between. CDR1 is SGHTA and CDR2 is FQGNSA in the germline V gene. The CDR3 is 14 amino acids. Using reference TRBV7-2 and TRBJ1-2 for the parts outside the CDR3, the full variable domain is GAGVSQSPSNKVTEKGKDVELRCDPISGHTALYWYRQSLGQGLEFLIYFQGNSAPDKSGLPSDRFSAERTGGSVSTLTIQRTQQEDSAVYLCASEKSEGYYGYTFGSGTRLTVV.

This clone showed up many times. V usage is TRBV12-3 or TRBV12-4 and J usage is TRBJ2-4; TRBD1 is a possible D gene (5 bases). The CDR3 is made up of 13 amino acids. V gave up 3 bases and J gave up 6 bases, with 9 bases separating them. The CDR3 loop reads CASSLGRINIQYF. CDR3 in DNA: TGTGCCAGCAGTTTGGGGCGGATAAACATTCAGTACTTC.

This chain links TRBV5-1 with TRBJ2-1, with a weak D call TRBD2 (5 bases). Trimming cost V 0 bases and J 7 bases, with 11 bases left between them. The CDR3 consists of 14 residues. The germline gives CDR1 SGHRS, CDR2 YFSETQ. CDR3 in DNA: TGCGCCAGCAGCTTGGGAGACTATGGGAATGAGCAGTTCTTC. It translates to CASSLGDYGNEQFF.

V gene TRBV5-4 combines with J gene TRBJ1-4, with TRBD1 identical over 11 bases. V lost 4 bases to trimming and J lost 8 bases; unmatched junction nucleotides: 4. Germline-derived CDR1 and CDR2 are SGHNT and YYREEE (reference sequence). The CDR3 has 14 amino acids. DNA of the CDR3: TGTGCCAGCAGCCGGGGACAGGGGGGAGAAAAACTGTTTTTT. This translates into CASSRGQGGEKLFF.

The V gene is TRBV6-2 or TRBV6-3, the J gene TRBJ2-7; D gene uncertain. Germline-derived CDR1 and CDR2 are MNHEY and SVGEGT. The CDR3 sequence is 15 residues long. V was cut by 7 bases and J by 2 bases, with 18 bases left in between. The CDR3 sequence: CASTYSGQIAYEQYF. DNA of the CDR3: TGTGCCAGCACCTACTCCGGCCAGATTGCCTACGAGCAGTACTTC.

This clone was counted a few times. The chain has TRBV5-6 and TRBJ2-7; no reliable D call. CDR1 and CDR2 from the germline V gene are SGHDT and YYEEEE. CDR3 size: 12 residues. V lost 1 base and J lost 4, with 6 bases in between. The CDR3 coding sequence is TGTGCCAGCAGCTTGATGACTTACGAGCAGTACTTC. Protein sequence: CASSLMTYEQYF.

A single count supports this clone. This rearrangement joins TRBV5-6 to TRBJ2-3; 7 nucleotides agree with TRBD2. Germline CDR1 and CDR2: SGHDT and YYEEEE. The CDR3 loop spans 15 amino acids. The J segment lost 5 bases and the V segment lost 4 bases, leaving 10 bases of the junction unmatched. The CDR3 DNA follows: TGTGCCAGCAGCGGGTGGGGGAGGGCCGGAGATACGCAGTATTTT. Its translation is CASSGWGRAGDTQYF. Complete variable domain (other parts from reference TRBV5-6 and TRBJ2-3): DAGVTQSPTHLIKTRGQQVTLRCSPKSGHDTVSWYQQALGQGPQFIFQYYEEEERQRGNFPDRFSGHQFPNYSSELNVNALLLGDSALYLCASSGWGRAGDTQYFGPGTRLTVL.